Following are 17 T cell receptor beta chains from one sample sequenced in a study of CXCR3-negative and CXCR3-positive naive CD8 T cells. Their antigen targets remain unknown. 5' RACE with UMI labels generated the TRB cDNA libraries. One entry per CDR3 protein, without DNA, is what TCRdb gives after re-calling the 5' RACE reads. The specimen's table records some 150,000 distinct CDR3 sequences. Findings and limits, study-wide: In CXCR3-positive naive cells, the TRB CDR3s were more hydrophobic than in CXCR3-negative naive cells.

Sequenced sample: naive CXCR3+ CD8+ T cells from blood. The subset denotes: CD45RO-CCR7+CD27+CD95- naive CD8+ T cells expressing CXCR3 (TNR3+). These receptor sequences come from a human donor in good health. Some clones in this sample may be carry-over from other donors' samples.

The V call is TRBV14, the J call TRBJ2-1; the D call of TRBD2 rests on TCRdb alone, since no DNA is present to check it. This CDR3 has 19 residues. CDR1 and CDR2 from the germline V gene are SGHDN and FVKESK. This CDR3 is CASSQDYGLSGIAYNEQFF.

This chain connects TRBV20-1 to TRBJ2-6; the TCRdb D gene call, TRBD2, has no DNA to confirm it. Germline values: CDR1 DFQATT, CDR2 SNEGSKA (reference sequence). CDR3 length equals 20 residues. The CDR3: CSAARWTRAGLGSGANVLTF.

The V and J genes are TRBV10-1 and TRBJ2-3; TCRdb selects TRBD2, and the lack of DNA leaves this call unchecked. This CDR3 is 15 amino acids long. Germline V gene lookup returns CDR1 WNHNN and CDR2 SYGVQD (reference sequence). The CDR3 loop reads CASSEIAGGTDTQYF.

The chain combines TRBV28 with TRBJ2-5. Germline assignment: CDR1 MDHEN and CDR2 SYDVKM. The CDR3 loop spans 13 amino acids. CDR3 amino acids: CASSLIAKETQYF.

This chain links TRBV6-5 with TRBJ1-3; TCRdb lists TRBD1, though no DNA is available to test this call. The CDR3 is made up of 15 amino acids. CDR1 and CDR2 (germline): MNHEY, SVGAGI. The chain's CDR3 is CASSPGTDSGNTIYF.

The chain has TRBV7-9 and TRBJ2-7; the D call from TCRdb, TRBD1, cannot be confirmed without DNA. The CDR3 runs to 16 residues. The germline V gene encodes CDR1 SEHNR and CDR2 FQNEAQ (reference sequence). The CDR3 reads CASSLAGGGNTYEQYF.

V and J are TRBV6-2 or TRBV6-3 and TRBJ1-5; without DNA, the TCRdb call of TRBD1 cannot be checked. Looked up from germline, CDR1 is MNHEY and CDR2 is SVGEGT. The CDR3 has 14 residues. The CDR3 is CASSSRGSNQPQHF.

The chain links TRBV10-3 to TRBJ1-6; with no DNA, the TCRdb D assignment of TRBD1 cannot be verified. The V gene's germline CDR1 is ENHRY and CDR2 SYGVKD. The CDR3 sequence is 15 residues long. This CDR3 is CAISDLEGNGSPLHF.

The chain is built from TRBV4-1 and TRBJ2-1. The CDR3 is 13 residues long. From germline, CDR1 is MGHRA and CDR2 YSYEKL. This CDR3 reads CASADPQPNEQFF.

This chain joins TRBV9 and TRBJ1-6. The germline gives CDR1 SGDLS, CDR2 YYNGEE. This CDR3 has 19 amino acids. CDR3: CASSPSAGILSSYNSPLHF.

This chain joins TRBV28 and TRBJ2-1; TCRdb's D call, TRBD1, is unchecked because there is no DNA. The CDR3 extends over 16 amino acids. CDR1 is MDHEN, CDR2 SYDVKM, per germline. The CDR3 loop is CASSLPPGELYNEQFF.

The rearrangement joins TRBV6-1 to TRBJ1-1. Looked up from germline, CDR1 is MNHNS and CDR2 is SASEGT. The CDR3 runs 13 residues. The CDR3 here is CATLVGLSTEAFF.

The chain joins TRBV20-1 to TRBJ1-1. This CDR3 spans 15 amino acids. Germline V gives CDR1 DFQATT, CDR2 SNEGSKA (reference sequence). The CDR3 reads CSARDPGRGDTEAFF.

The chain's CDR3 is CASSQGTSGYNERFF. This chain connects TRBV4-1 to TRBJ2-1; TCRdb designates TRBD2, a call that cannot be tested without DNA. The length of the CDR3 is 15 residues. Per the germline V gene, CDR1 is MGHRA and CDR2 is YSYEKL.

This sequence joins TRBV7-9 and TRBJ2-5. CDR1 and CDR2 (germline): SEHNR, FQNEAQ (reference sequence). The CDR3 sequence is 15 residues long. The chain's CDR3 is CASSFAGSVRETQYF.

The J gene is TRBJ2-1, the V gene TRBV11-2; there is no DNA to check the TCRdb D call of TRBD2. The CDR3 runs 15 residues. Germline CDR1 reads SGHAT; CDR2 reads FQNNGV. The CDR3 reads CASSLGLADYNEQFF.

V gene TRBV6-5 combines with J gene TRBJ2-7. Germline CDR1 reads MNHEY; CDR2 reads SVGAGI. The CDR3 consists of 12 residues. CDR3 protein: CASSPRSREQYF.